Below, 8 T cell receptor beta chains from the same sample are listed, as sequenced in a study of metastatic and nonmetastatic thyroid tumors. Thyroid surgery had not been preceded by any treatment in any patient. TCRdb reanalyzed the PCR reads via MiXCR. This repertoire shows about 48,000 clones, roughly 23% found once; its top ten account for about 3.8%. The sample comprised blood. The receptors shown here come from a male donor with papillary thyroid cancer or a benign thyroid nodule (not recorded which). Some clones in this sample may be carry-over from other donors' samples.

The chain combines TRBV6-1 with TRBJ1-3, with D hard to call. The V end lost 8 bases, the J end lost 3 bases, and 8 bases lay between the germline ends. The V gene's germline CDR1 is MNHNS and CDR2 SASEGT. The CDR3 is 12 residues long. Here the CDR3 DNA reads TGTGCCAGCCTTCAGTTTGGAAACACCATATATTTT. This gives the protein CASLQFGNTIYF.

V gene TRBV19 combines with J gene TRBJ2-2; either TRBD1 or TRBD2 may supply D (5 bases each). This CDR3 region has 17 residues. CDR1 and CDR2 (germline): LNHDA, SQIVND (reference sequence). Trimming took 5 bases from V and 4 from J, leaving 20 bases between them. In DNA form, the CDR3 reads TGTGCCAGTAGTCCGGGGCCACCCGGGCATACCACCGGGGAGCTGTTTTTT. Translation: CASSPGPPGHTTGELFF.

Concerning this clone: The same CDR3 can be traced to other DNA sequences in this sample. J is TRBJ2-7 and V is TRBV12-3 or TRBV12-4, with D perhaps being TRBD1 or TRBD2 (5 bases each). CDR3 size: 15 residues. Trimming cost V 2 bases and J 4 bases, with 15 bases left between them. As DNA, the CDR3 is TGTGCCAGCAGTTTACAACGGGGCACCGGATACGAGCAGTACTTC. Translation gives CASSLQRGTGYEQYF.

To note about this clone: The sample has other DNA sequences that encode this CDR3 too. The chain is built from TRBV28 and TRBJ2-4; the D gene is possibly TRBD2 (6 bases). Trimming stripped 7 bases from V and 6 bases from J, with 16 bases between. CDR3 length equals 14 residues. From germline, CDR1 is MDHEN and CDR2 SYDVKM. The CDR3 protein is CASNIGGATNIQYF. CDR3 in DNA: TGTGCCAGCAACATTGGAGGGGCAACAAACATTCAGTACTTC.

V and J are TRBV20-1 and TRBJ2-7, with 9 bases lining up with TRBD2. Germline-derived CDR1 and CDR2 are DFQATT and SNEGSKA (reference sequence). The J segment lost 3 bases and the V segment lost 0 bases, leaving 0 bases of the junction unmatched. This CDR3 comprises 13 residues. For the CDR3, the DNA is TGCAGTGCTAGAGAACTAGCGGGCTACGAGCAGTACTTC. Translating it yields CSARELAGYEQYF.

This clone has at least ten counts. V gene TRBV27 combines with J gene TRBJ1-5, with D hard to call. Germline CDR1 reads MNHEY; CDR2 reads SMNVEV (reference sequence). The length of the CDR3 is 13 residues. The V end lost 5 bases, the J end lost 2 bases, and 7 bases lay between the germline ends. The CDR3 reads CASSPTGNQPQHF. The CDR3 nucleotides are TGTGCCAGCAGTCCCACGGGCAATCAGCCCCAGCATTTT.

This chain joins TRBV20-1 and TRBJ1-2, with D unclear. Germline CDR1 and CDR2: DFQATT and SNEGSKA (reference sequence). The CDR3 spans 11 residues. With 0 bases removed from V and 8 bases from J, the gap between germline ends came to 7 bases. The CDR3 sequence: CSARDPKGYTF. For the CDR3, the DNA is TGCAGTGCTAGAGATCCTAAAGGCTACACCTTC.

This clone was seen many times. CDR3 residues: CASSDSFNRDEAFF. CDR3 bases: TGTGCCAGCAGTGACTCCTTCAACAGGGATGAAGCTTTCTTT. V and J are TRBV6-4 and TRBJ1-1, with TRBD1 as a possible D gene (6 bases). V was trimmed by 0 bases and J by 7 bases, leaving 12 bases between them. Germline assignment: CDR1 MRHNA and CDR2 SNTAGT. This CDR3 is built from 14 residues.